This T cell receptor beta chain came from a study of blood T cells in healthy people across ages. A J-beta primer mix and a sample-barcoded 5' primer were used in a second PCR of roughly 7 to 12 cycles. A template-switch adaptor with 12 random nucleotides tagged each cDNA molecule. Researchers report that each sample yielded at least 2.5 million CDR3-containing paired-end reads. Each CDR3 protein is one row after TCRdb ran MiXCR on the 5' RACE reads. This table holds around 1,100,000 distinct CDR3 sequences, 35% to 40% found once. Healthy Russian Caucasian donors spanned ages roughly 6 to 100 years. Germline trimming cut 2 bases from V and 0 bases from J; bases unmatched to any gene: 7. The CDR3 runs 16 residues. The germline V gene has CDR1 SQVTM and CDR2 ANQGSEA. In this sample, this clonotype turned up a few times.

The sample taken for sequencing was blood. The receptor's source is a man younger than 35 in good health. The chain recombines TRBV29-1 with TRBJ2-3; 8 bases are shared with TRBD1. The CDR3 bases are TGCAGCGTTGAAAGGGACAGGCCAACTAGCACAGATACGCAGTATTTT. This encodes CSVERDRPTSTDTQYF.